Listed below are T cell receptor beta chains from one sample, sequenced in a study of blood T cells in healthy people across ages. TCRdb used MiXCR to reprocess the 5' RACE reads, holding one entry per CDR3 protein. The repertoire holds 850,000 to 1,300,000 distinct CDR3 sequences, with 40% to 50% as singletons. Sequencing was done on a sample of blood. Receptors were obtained from a woman aged 60-75 years in good health. Each CDR3 is given with its conserved first and last residue. Expanded clones get a size class; other rows say once, few or many, or leave the size out.

cdr3_aa clone_size j_call v_call
CASSPSRIAGGKNEQFF . TRBJ2-1 TRBV7-2
CASSLTGGGGADTQYF few TRBJ2-3 TRBV7-3
CAGSLTHGDYEQYF . . TRBV7-3
CASRDQGRGTYEQYF . TRBJ2-7 TRBV7-9
CASSYSWGQGNIQYF few TRBJ2-4 TRBV6-5
CASSYSASSYNEQFF . TRBJ2-1 TRBV6-5
CASSSQPGTIYEQYF . TRBJ2-7 TRBV7-2
CASSQTSGYLSGEQYF . . TRBV6-5
CSARVIRTSDEQFF few TRBJ2-1 TRBV20-1
CASSSRPGTGYGYTF . TRBJ1-2 TRBV5-1
CATQLAGGRNEQFF . TRBJ2-1 TRBV6-5
CASQTGTRVYNEQFF few TRBJ2-1 TRBV28
CASSLAKNEQFF few TRBJ2-1 TRBV7-9
CASSTGQARNQPQHF . TRBJ1-5 TRBV12-3/TRBV12-4
CASSYAGTGLSYEQYF . TRBJ2-7 TRBV6-2/TRBV6-3
CASSAVTGKNTEAFF . TRBJ1-1 TRBV5-1